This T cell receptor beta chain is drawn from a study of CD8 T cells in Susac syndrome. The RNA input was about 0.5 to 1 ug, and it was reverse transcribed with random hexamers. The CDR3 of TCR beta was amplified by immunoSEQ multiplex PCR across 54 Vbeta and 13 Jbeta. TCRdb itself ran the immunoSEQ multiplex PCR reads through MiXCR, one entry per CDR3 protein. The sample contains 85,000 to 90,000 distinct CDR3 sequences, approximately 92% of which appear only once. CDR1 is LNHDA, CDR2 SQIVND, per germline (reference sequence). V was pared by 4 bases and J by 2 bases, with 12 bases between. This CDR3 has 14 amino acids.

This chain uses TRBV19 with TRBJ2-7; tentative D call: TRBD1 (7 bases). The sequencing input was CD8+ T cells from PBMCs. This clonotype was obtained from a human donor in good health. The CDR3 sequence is CASSSQGEAYEQYF. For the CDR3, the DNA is TGTGCCAGTAGTAGTCAGGGGGAGGCCTACGAGCAGTACTTC.